This record covers a single TCR beta chain. Antigen specificity is unknown. This sample was included in a study of Graves' ophthalmopathy and Graves' hyperthyroidism. Notes on the study in general: This model predicted ophthalmopathy progression (sensitivity roughly 70%, specificity 72.22%).

Hyperthyroidism is called stable when no ophthalmopathy develops within 18 months of follow-up. Diagnostic conclusions were grounded in clinical symptoms, serum thyroxine, TRAb, thyroid ultrasound and orbital computed tomography. RNA transcripts provided the template for amplifying TCR beta CDR3 regions. Second-round multiplex PCR followed a first-round RT-PCR using HTBI primers. MiXCR, applied by TCRdb to the multiplex PCR reads, yields one record per CDR3 protein. Of some 350,000 distinct CDR3 sequences listed, about 17% are singletons. The length of the CDR3 is 17 residues. The germline V gene has CDR1 MNHNS and CDR2 SASEGT. V was pared by 5 bases and J by 0 bases, with 7 bases of the junction left unmatched.

The chain recombines TRBV6-1 with TRBJ2-4; 10 positions match TRBD2. Sequencing was done on a sample of peripheral blood. This receptor was obtained from an adult woman with stable Graves' hyperthyroidism. CDR3: CASSRSGGDIAKNIQYF. As DNA, the CDR3 is TGTGCCAGCAGTAGAAGCGGGGGGGATATAGCCAAAAACATTCAGTACTTC.